Presented here are 20 T cell receptor beta chains from one specimen sequenced in a study of blood T cell repertoires in COVID-19. This table comes from immunoSEQ multiplex PCR, and its TCRdb copy is limited to in-frame clones, with some not included. This table has 75,000 to 95,000 clones, 75% to 90% appearing once. Sequencing was done on a sample of peripheral blood. These TCRs come from a human donor in a cohort sampled during active COVID-19.

V gene TRBV7-8 combines with J gene TRBJ1-5; tentatively, D is TRBD1 (6 bases). The germline gives CDR1 SGHVS, CDR2 FQNEAQ. The CDR3 loop spans 14 amino acids. Trimming took off 5 bases at V and 6 bases at J, with 14 bases between the two ends. The CDR3 DNA reads as TGTGCCAGCAGCCCACAGGGTGGGATTCAGCCCCAGCATTTT. Translated: CASSPQGGIQPQHF.

The J gene is TRBJ1-5, the V gene TRBV9; weak D call: TRBD1 (5 bases). The CDR3 spans 14 residues. Germline CDR1 is SGDLS and CDR2 is YYNGEE. The V gene lost 4 bases and the J gene lost 6 bases, with 14 bases spanning the gap. The chain's CDR3 is CASSTQGIGQPQHF. CDR3 DNA: TGTGCCAGCAGCACCCAGGGCATCGGTCAGCCCCAGCATTTT.

With respect to this clone: Its ends do not fully match the called genes, so a read error is possible. The V gene is TRBV28, the J gene TRBJ2-2; tentatively, D is TRBD2 (6 bases). The CDR3 contains 15 residues. CDR1 MDHEN and CDR2 SYDVKM come from the germline V gene. In nucleotides, the CDR3 is TGTGCCAGCCTTCGGGGCGGGACGAACGCCGGGGAGCTGTTTTTT. This gives the protein CASLRGGTNAGELFF.

This clone occurred a few times. The CDR3: CASSPTGQGVGTGELFF. The CDR3 DNA reads TGTGCCAGCAGCCCAACCGGACAGGGGGTGGGCACCGGGGAGCTGTTTTTT. V and J are TRBV5-4 and TRBJ2-2, with 10 positions matching TRBD1. V lost 4 bases, J lost 4 bases, and 10 bases stayed unmatched. There are 17 residues in the CDR3. Germline V gene sequence: CDR1 SGHNT, CDR2 YYREEE (reference sequence).

The chain joins TRBV20-1 to TRBJ2-3, with a tentative D call TRBD2 (6 bases). Trimming stripped 3 bases from V and 4 bases from J, with 29 bases between. CDR1 and CDR2 from the germline V gene are DFQATT and SNEGSKA (reference sequence). The CDR3 consists of 19 residues. CDR3 DNA sequence: TGCAGTGCTAGTATTGGTCGGGGCGGGGACCTCCTCCGGGCAGATACGCAGTATTTT. It translates to CSASIGRGGDLLRADTQYF.

The CDR3 loop reads CASSSNFGNEQFF. The DNA for the CDR3 is TGTGCCAGCAGCTCTAACTTCGGGAACGAGCAGTTCTTC. The chain combines TRBV5-4 with TRBJ2-1; D is possibly TRBD2 (5 bases). CDR3 size: 13 residues. Germline V gene sequence: CDR1 SGHNT, CDR2 YYREEE (reference sequence). V was clipped by 3 bases and J by 10 bases, with 14 bases between them.

This chain uses TRBV7-9 with TRBJ2-3; 8 bases match TRBD1. In germline, CDR1 is SEHNR, CDR2 FQNEAQ (reference sequence). There are 15 residues in the CDR3. V was clipped by 5 bases and J by 3 bases; unmatched bases: 7. The CDR3 is CASSPPTGVTDTQYF. CDR3 nucleotides: TGTGCCAGCAGCCCCCCGACAGGGGTAACAGATACGCAGTATTTT.

V is TRBV3-1 (or the pseudogene TRBV3-2) and J is TRBJ1-6, with a possible D match to TRBD1 (6 bases). The ends were cut back, 2 bases at V and 8 bases at J, with 13 bases in the middle. The V gene's germline CDR1 is LGHDT and CDR2 YNNKEL (reference sequence). The CDR3 length is 15 residues. CDR3 nucleotides: TGTGCCAGCAGCCAATCAAATGGGGGCGATTCACCCCTCCACTTT. Its translation is CASSQSNGGDSPLHF.

The J gene is TRBJ2-3, the V gene TRBV19, with 9 positions matching TRBD2. CDR3 length: 14 amino acids. Germline V lookup: CDR1 LNHDA, CDR2 SQIVND (reference sequence). Trimming at V came to 4 bases and at J to 4 bases, leaving 3 bases not matched to a gene. The CDR3 reads CASSTGLASDTQYF. DNA for the CDR3: TGTGCCAGTAGTACCGGACTAGCGTCAGATACGCAGTATTTT.

This clone was counted once. The chain combines TRBV19 with TRBJ2-3, with 10 bases lining up with TRBD2. This CDR3 has 16 amino acids. The J segment lost 6 bases and the V segment lost 3 bases, leaving 9 bases of the junction unmatched. In germline, CDR1 is LNHDA, CDR2 SQIVND (reference sequence). This chain's CDR3 is CASSIGYSGGRDTQYF. CDR3 sequence (DNA): TGTGCCAGTAGTATTGGGTATAGCGGGGGGAGGGATACGCAGTATTTT.

V usage is TRBV7-3 and J usage is TRBJ1-1; D may be TRBD1 (5 bases). The germline CDR1 and CDR2 sequences are SGHTA and FQGTGA. The CDR3 spans 14 residues. Deletions cut 4 bases from V and 4 bases from J, with 13 bases between. The CDR3 is CASSYNQGSTEAFF. In DNA, the CDR3 is TGTGCCAGCAGCTATAACCAGGGATCCACTGAAGCTTTCTTT.

This chain joins TRBV7-2 and TRBJ1-2; D remains unclear. Germline V CDR1 and CDR2: SGHTA, FQGNSA. The CDR3 is made up of 12 amino acids. V lost 2 bases to trimming and J lost 9 bases, with 10 bases between them. CDR3 sequence: CASSLRRASYTF. In DNA, the CDR3 is TGTGCCAGCAGCTTACGTAGAGCGAGCTACACCTTC.

The chain is built from TRBV7-5 and TRBJ2-3; the D call of TRBD2 is as the table states it, not checked on the DNA. TRBV7-5 is given as a pseudogene. The CDR3 runs to 15 residues. The CDR3 nucleotides read TGTGTCAGAAGCGAGACTAGCCCTGACACAGATACGCAGTATTTT. This codes for CVRSETSPDTDTQYF.

The V call is TRBV2, the J call TRBJ1-2; D may be TRBD1 (5 bases). V was shortened by 1 base and J by 5 bases, with 11 bases between the two germline ends. CDR3 length: 14 residues. Per germline, CDR1 SNHLY and CDR2 FYNNEI. Here the CDR3 reads CASSEDVTVYGYTF. CDR3 in DNA: TGTGCCAGCAGTGAAGATGTGACAGTTTATGGCTACACCTTC.

The chain links TRBV4-1 to TRBJ2-3; maybe TRBD2 (6 bases). Per the germline V gene, CDR1 is MGHRA and CDR2 is YSYEKL. V lost 1 base and J 0 bases, leaving 11 bases between the germline ends. The CDR3 contains 16 residues. This CDR3 is CASSQVSGTSTDTQYF. The CDR3 region has the DNA TGCGCCAGCAGCCAAGTCAGTGGGACTAGCACAGATACGCAGTATTTT.

The rearrangement joins TRBV5-6 to TRBJ2-7; 7 bases align to TRBD2. Germline V CDR1 and CDR2: SGHDT, YYEEEE. The CDR3 consists of 12 residues. V gave up 6 bases and J gave up 4 bases; unmatched junction bases: 4. This CDR3 is CASTWGGYEQYF. In DNA, the CDR3 is TGTGCCAGCACCTGGGGAGGGTACGAGCAGTACTTC.

The rearrangement uses TRBV7-6 and TRBJ1-3, with 10 bases that match TRBD1. Losses at the gene ends were 3 bases for V and 0 bases for J; bases not matched to a gene: 2. CDR3 length equals 16 residues. Germline CDR1 reads SGHVS; CDR2 reads FNYEAQ. CDR3 loop: CASSLGQGSSGNTIYF. In nucleotides, the CDR3 is TGTGCCAGCAGCTTGGGACAGGGGAGCTCTGGAAACACCATATATTTT.

V is TRBV3-1 (or the pseudogene TRBV3-2) and J is TRBJ2-7, with a possible D match to TRBD2 (5 bases). Between the trimmed V and J ends, which lost 5 bases and 2 bases, there was a span of 16 bases. The V gene's germline CDR1 is LGHDT and CDR2 YNNKEL (reference sequence). This CDR3 contains 15 residues. CDR3 nucleotides: TGTGCCAGCAGCATAGCCCCGACTATAACCTACGAGCAGTACTTC. It codes for CASSIAPTITYEQYF.

The rearrangement uses TRBV4-1 and TRBJ1-1; TRBD1 agrees at 7 bases. The germline gives CDR1 MGHRA, CDR2 YSYEKL. After removal of 4 bases from V and 4 bases from J, the junction contained 9 bases not matched to a gene. The length of the CDR3 is 15 residues. Written as DNA, the CDR3 is TGCGCCAGCAGCCTCCTCCCACAGGGGAGCACTGAAGCTTTCTTT. The encoded protein is CASSLLPQGSTEAFF.

This chain uses TRBV11-2 with TRBJ2-2; 8 bases are a match to TRBD1. V dropped 0 bases and J dropped 7; count of bases not matched to a gene: 13. Germline values: CDR1 SGHAT, CDR2 FQNNGV. The CDR3 contains 18 residues. The CDR3 here is CASSLDSPRRGLSGELFF. The CDR3 DNA is TGTGCCAGCAGCTTAGATTCTCCCCGCAGGGGGCTAAGCGGGGAGCTGTTTTTT.